This entry lists 29 T cell receptor beta chains sequenced from one sample in a study of pediatric ulcerative colitis. One to two pinch biopsies were taken from the rectum during colonoscopy. Sequenced by immunoSEQ multiplex PCR; TCRdb stores in-frame clones only, minus some. Of approximately 40,000 clones listed, 73% are singletons. The sample was gut tissue. The receptors come from a boy between 10 and 17 years old with moderate ulcerative colitis.

This clone occurred a few times. The V gene is TRBV5-6, the J gene TRBJ1-2, with D possibly TRBD1 on 6 matching bases. V was trimmed by 4 bases and J by 6 bases, leaving 16 bases between them. The V gene's germline CDR1 is SGHDT and CDR2 YYEEEE. The CDR3 is 14 residues long. CDR3 bases: TGTGCCAGCAGCCCGGGGGGCACCTTCCATGGCTACACCTTC. Protein: CASSPGGTFHGYTF.

The gene calls are TRBV29-1 and TRBJ2-5; the match to TRBD1 covers 7 bases. The CDR3 runs 14 residues. Germline CDR1 reads SQVTM; CDR2 reads ANQGSEA. The V and J ends lost 8 bases and 1 base, in that order; junction bases with no gene match: 10. CDR3 in amino acids: CSLVAWDSQETQYF. In DNA form, the CDR3 reads TGCAGCTTGGTCGCCTGGGACAGCCAAGAGACCCAGTACTTC.

To note about this clone: Other nucleotide sequences in the sample specify the same CDR3. The J gene is TRBJ1-2, the V gene TRBV9; a weak D match, TRBD1 (5 bases). The CDR3 consists of 13 residues. Looked up from germline, CDR1 is SGDLS and CDR2 is YYNGEE. Trimming cost V 2 bases and J 4 bases, with 9 bases left between them. The CDR3 spells CASSVGHPYGYTF. CDR3 bases: TGTGCCAGCAGCGTCGGACACCCCTATGGCTACACCTTC.

This clone appeared a single time. V usage is TRBV6-6 and J usage is TRBJ1-5, with D perhaps matching TRBD1 (5 bases). The V and J ends lost 4 bases and 5 bases respectively, with 9 bases between them. The CDR3 runs to 13 residues. Per germline, CDR1 MNHNY and CDR2 SVGAGI (reference sequence). Written as DNA, the CDR3 is TGTGCCAGCAGTTTCGGAGGGGATCAGCCCCAGCATTTT. It yields the protein CASSFGGDQPQHF.

V is TRBV6-1 and J is TRBJ1-4; possibly TRBD1 for D (6 bases). This CDR3 has 15 residues. The ends were cut back, 1 base at V and 7 bases at J, with 13 bases in the middle. CDR1 and CDR2 from the germline V gene are MNHNS and SASEGT. CDR3 protein: CASSEGWGAGEKLFF. The CDR3, as DNA: TGTGCCAGCAGTGAAGGTTGGGGGGCGGGTGAAAAACTGTTTTTT.

This rearrangement joins TRBV10-3 to TRBJ2-1, with 11 nucleotides matching TRBD1. Unmatched junction bases numbered 10, after V lost 7 bases and J lost 8 bases. The CDR3 sequence is 15 residues long. Germline CDR1 and CDR2: ENHRY and SYGVKD. The CDR3, as DNA: TGTGCCATCACCCCGGGACAGGGGGGATTGGATGAGCAGTTCTTC. Protein: CAITPGQGGLDEQFF.

The chain recombines TRBV30 with TRBJ2-3, with 9 bases aligning to TRBD2. Germline CDR1 and CDR2: GTSNPN and SVGIG (reference sequence). J lost 3 bases, V lost 1 base, and 8 bases had no gene match. The CDR3 runs to 16 residues. Here the CDR3 reads CAWSEGLAGGTDTQYF. The CDR3, as DNA: TGTGCCTGGAGTGAGGGATTGGCGGGAGGGACAGATACGCAGTATTTT.

This rearrangement joins TRBV5-6 to TRBJ2-7; possible D gene TRBD1, 6 bases. The germline V gene has CDR1 SGHDT and CDR2 YYEEEE. The CDR3 loop spans 14 amino acids. V was shortened by 2 bases and J by 1 base, with 10 bases between the two germline ends. This CDR3 is CASSLEGVSYEQYF. The CDR3 DNA reads as TGTGCCAGCAGCTTAGAGGGGGTTTCCTACGAGCAGTACTTC. The full variable domain, with the rest looked up from reference TRBV5-6 and TRBJ2-7, is DAGVTQSPTHLIKTRGQQVTLRCSPKSGHDTVSWYQQALGQGPQFIFQYYEEEERQRGNFPDRFSGHQFPNYSSELNVNALLLGDSALYLCASSLEGVSYEQYFGPGTRLTVT.

The sample holds a few counts of this clone. The gene calls are TRBV7-3 and TRBJ1-1, with D possibly TRBD1 on 6 matching bases. Trimming shortened V by 5 bases and J by 4 bases, and 23 bases separated the two germline ends. CDR3 length: 17 residues. Per germline, CDR1 SGHTA and CDR2 FQGTGA. CDR3 region: CASSPGPLGGSGTEAFF. CDR3 sequence (DNA): TGTGCCAGCAGCCCAGGCCCTTTGGGGGGCTCGGGCACTGAAGCTTTCTTT.

The chain links TRBV6-5 to TRBJ2-3; weak D call: TRBD2 (6 bases). In germline, CDR1 is MNHEY, CDR2 SVGAGI. Deletions cut 7 bases from V and 0 bases from J, with 11 bases between. The length of the CDR3 is 14 residues. CDR3 region: CASTSRGSTDTQYF. The CDR3, as DNA: TGTGCCAGCACCTCCCGGGGGAGCACAGATACGCAGTATTTT.

The rearrangement links TRBV5-5 to TRBJ1-4; D is unresolved. V was trimmed by 7 bases and J by 3 bases, leaving 10 bases between them. The CDR3 loop spans 13 amino acids. Per the germline V gene, CDR1 is SGHKS and CDR2 is YYEKEE (reference sequence). The DNA for the CDR3 is TGTGCCAGCCTTCGGGCCCCTAATGAAAAACTGTTTTTT. It translates to CASLRAPNEKLFF.

Points on this clone: Germline and junction disagree at one end, which may indicate a read error. The chain couples TRBV10-3 to TRBJ2-3; no firm D call. Germline lookup yields CDR1 ENHRY and CDR2 SYGVKD. This CDR3 spans 13 amino acids. CDR3 sequence: CAIATARTDTQYF. As DNA, the CDR3 is TGTGCCATCGCCACAGCCCGCACCGATACGCAGTATTTT.

The rearrangement links TRBV7-6 to TRBJ2-1, with TRBD2 matching over 7 bases. Germline loops: CDR1 SGHVS, CDR2 FNYEAQ. The CDR3 loop spans 13 amino acids. V shed 1 base and J 7 bases; nucleotides not matched to a gene: 1. The CDR3 loop reads CASSLVAGNEQFF. The CDR3 DNA reads TGTGCCAGCAGCTTAGTAGCGGGTAATGAGCAGTTCTTC.

V and J are TRBV12-5 and TRBJ1-4, with D perhaps TRBD1 (5 bases). The CDR3 loop spans 15 amino acids. Germline lookup yields CDR1 LGHNT and CDR2 FRNRAP. The germline V and J ends were trimmed by 5 bases and 4 bases, with 14 bases remaining between them. The CDR3 DNA reads as TGTGCTAGTGGTCCCCGTGAAGGGGATAATGAAAAACTGTTTTTT. This gives the protein CASGPREGDNEKLFF.

The chain couples TRBV5-1 to TRBJ2-7; 9 bases map to TRBD1. The J segment lost 6 bases and the V segment lost 4 bases, leaving 8 bases of the junction unmatched. CDR1 and CDR2 from the germline V gene are SGHRS and YFSETQ. The CDR3 runs 14 residues. The CDR3 DNA follows: TGCGCCAGCAGCCCCCGGACAGGGGTGATCGAGCAGTACTTC. Amino acids: CASSPRTGVIEQYF. The full variable domain, rest sourced from reference TRBV5-1 and TRBJ2-7, is KAGVTQTPRYLIKTRGQQVTLSCSPISGHRSVSWYQQTPGQGLQFLFEYFSETQRNKGNFPGRFSGRQFSNSRSEMNVSTLELGDSALYLCASSPRTGVIEQYFGPGTRLTVT.

V usage is TRBV4-3 and J usage is TRBJ2-2; D tentatively reads TRBD1 or TRBD2 (6 bases each). The CDR3 consists of 15 residues. Germline loops: CDR1 LGHNA, CDR2 YSLEER. V gave up 4 bases and J gave up 4 bases, with 13 bases separating them. The CDR3 DNA follows: TGCGCCAGCAGCCGGCTGGGGGGCGTCACCGGGGAGCTGTTTTTT. It yields the protein CASSRLGGVTGELFF.

In its sample, this clone was seen a few times. The V gene is TRBV30, the J gene TRBJ1-5; tentatively, D is TRBD1 (5 bases). Germline V gene sequence: CDR1 GTSNPN, CDR2 SVGIG (reference sequence). V lost 0 bases to trimming and J lost 1 base, with 10 bases between them. This CDR3 region has 15 residues. The chain's CDR3 is CAWSVGWDSNQPQHF. The CDR3 nucleotides are TGTGCCTGGAGTGTAGGTTGGGACAGCAATCAGCCCCAGCATTTT.

This clone has only a few counts. The chain is built from TRBV6-5 and TRBJ1-2, with D tentatively TRBD1 (6 bases). Per the germline V gene, CDR1 is MNHEY and CDR2 is SVGAGI. The CDR3 consists of 13 residues. Trimming removed 5 bases from V and 7 bases from J, with 14 bases in between. CDR3 nucleotides: TGTGCCAGCAGTCCCCAGGGGCTTGGTGGCTACACCTTC. Amino acids: CASSPQGLGGYTF.

This clone was detected once. The chain recombines TRBV19 with TRBJ2-1, with D perhaps assigned TRBD1 or TRBD2 (5 bases each). The CDR3 loop spans 16 amino acids. V was cut by 8 bases and J by 1 base, with 18 bases left in between. Per the germline V gene, CDR1 is LNHDA and CDR2 is SQIVND (reference sequence). CDR3: CASCRYSGRSYNEQFF. CDR3 nucleotides: TGTGCCAGTTGTAGGTATTCGGGGCGGTCCTACAATGAGCAGTTCTTC.

CDR3 nucleotide sequence: TGTGCCAGCAGCTTGGGGCGATGGGATACGCAGTATTTT. Translated: CASSLGRWDTQYF. The V gene is TRBV5-6, the J gene TRBJ2-3, with D uncertain. The V and J ends lost 0 bases and 6 bases respectively, with 8 bases between them. CDR3 length: 13 residues. Per germline, CDR1 SGHDT and CDR2 YYEEEE.

V is TRBV29-1 and J is TRBJ1-4, with D possibly TRBD1 on 6 matching bases. The CDR3 sequence is 14 residues long. Germline CDR1 SQVTM, CDR2 ANQGSEA. Trimming cost V 4 bases and J 8 bases, with 17 bases left between them. The CDR3 reads CSVADRRNREKLFF. The CDR3 nucleotides are TGCAGCGTTGCCGACAGGCGGAATCGGGAAAAACTGTTTTTT. The full variable domain, completed using reference TRBV29-1 and TRBJ1-4, is SAVISQKPSRDICQRGTSLTIQCQVDSQVTMMFWYRQQPGQSLTLIATANQGSEATYESGFVIDKFPISRPNLTFSTLTVSNMSPEDSSIYLCSVADRRNREKLFFGSGTQLSVL.

The table lists this clone with a few counts. This chain links TRBV9 with TRBJ2-1, with D possibly TRBD2 on 6 matching bases. V gave up 6 bases and J gave up 5 bases, with 21 bases separating them. Germline lookup yields CDR1 SGDLS and CDR2 YYNGEE. This CDR3 is built from 16 residues. The CDR3 protein is CASTSQPGLANNEQFF. The DNA for the CDR3 is TGTGCCAGCACCTCCCAACCGGGTCTAGCGAACAATGAGCAGTTCTTC.

The rearrangement uses TRBV2 and TRBJ2-7; 8 positions agree with TRBD1. The CDR3 has 14 residues. V gave up 6 bases and J gave up 2 bases; unmatched junction bases: 6. Per germline, CDR1 SNHLY and CDR2 FYNNEI. The CDR3 protein is CASSRQGTTYEQYF. In DNA form, the CDR3 reads TGTGCCAGCAGCCGACAGGGGACAACCTACGAGCAGTACTTC.

The chain joins TRBV21-1 to TRBJ2-7; the table gives TRBD2 as D, unverified against the DNA. TRBV21-1 represents a pseudogene. The CDR3 length is 14 residues. CDR3 nucleotide sequence: TGTGCCAGCAGCAAAGGAGCGTATTCTGACGAGCAGTACTTC. Translated, it gives CASSKGAYSDEQYF.

This clone was recorded only once. The CDR3 nucleotides are TGTGCCAGCAGTGATCAGGGTACGGGGGATACGCAGTATTTT. Amino acid sequence: CASSDQGTGDTQYF. The chain employs TRBV6-1 and TRBJ2-3, with D possibly being TRBD1 or TRBD2 (5 bases each). The CDR3 extends over 14 amino acids. The V gene lost 3 bases and the J gene lost 6 bases, with 13 bases spanning the gap. Germline CDR1 and CDR2: MNHNS and SASEGT.

V usage is TRBV28 and J usage is TRBJ1-4, with D uncertain. The CDR3 spans 15 residues. Trimming took off 3 bases at V and 0 bases at J, with 8 bases between the two ends. CDR1 MDHEN and CDR2 SYDVKM come from the germline V gene. CDR3 bases: TGTGCCAGCAGTTTGTATTCTGCAACTAATGAAAAACTGTTTTTT. This gives the protein CASSLYSATNEKLFF.

This clone was seen just once. The chain combines TRBV10-2 with TRBJ2-1; 7 bases are a match to TRBD2. The CDR3 consists of 16 residues. Germline values: CDR1 WSHSY, CDR2 SAAADI. Trimming at V came to 4 bases and at J to 6 bases, leaving 12 bases not matched to a gene. The CDR3 DNA reads as TGCGCCAGCAGTGTCATAGGACTAGACATCGTCAATGAGCAGTTCTTC. As protein: CASSVIGLDIVNEQFF.

The gene calls are TRBV10-3 and TRBJ2-1; D uncertain. Germline assignment: CDR1 ENHRY and CDR2 SYGVKD. V was shortened by 2 bases and J by 5 bases, with 7 bases between the two germline ends. The CDR3 spans 13 residues. The CDR3 bases are TGTGCCATCAGTGAGCGGGCCGACAATGAGCAGTTCTTC. It translates to CAISERADNEQFF.

V gene TRBV4-3 combines with J gene TRBJ1-2; TRBD1 is a possible D gene (5 bases). V was cut by 2 bases and J by 2 bases, with 18 bases left in between. The germline CDR1 and CDR2 sequences are LGHNA and YSLEER. This CDR3 spans 17 amino acids. CDR3 protein: CASSQSYPGAGNYGYTF. CDR3 nucleotides: TGCGCCAGCAGCCAATCCTACCCTGGGGCGGGGAACTATGGCTACACCTTC.